The clone carrying this TCR beta chain was detected many times. The record originates from a study of Graves' ophthalmopathy and Graves' hyperthyroidism. Amplification of TCR beta CDR3 regions used RNA transcripts. The workflow started with a first-round RT-PCR run with HTBI primers and then moved on to a second-round multiplex PCR. A single record per CDR3 protein comes from TCRdb applying MiXCR to the multiplex PCR reads. The repertoire has around 400,000 distinct CDR3 sequences, 20% to 25% of them found once; the top ten carry 3%. The material sequenced was peripheral blood. The receptor comes from a woman younger than 30 with stable Graves' hyperthyroidism.

In nucleotides, the CDR3 is TGTGCCAGCAGCCGAAAACTAACCGTGAACACTGAAGCTTTCTTT. Translating gives CASSRKLTVNTEAFF. V usage is TRBV5-6 and J usage is TRBJ1-1; no definite D call. CDR1 is SGHDT, CDR2 YYEEEE, per germline. V was trimmed by 4 bases and J by 0 bases, leaving 13 bases between them. CDR3 length: 15 amino acids. The variable domain in full, with the rest retrieved from reference TRBV5-6 and TRBJ1-1, is DAGVTQSPTHLIKTRGQQVTLRCSPKSGHDTVSWYQQALGQGPQFIFQYYEEEERQRGNFPDRFSGHQFPNYSSELNVNALLLGDSALYLCASSRKLTVNTEAFFGQGTRLTVV.